This paragraph covers one T cell receptor beta chain sequence. CDR1 and CDR2 (germline): LNHNV, YYDKDF (reference sequence). V gave up 0 bases and J gave up 5 bases; unmatched junction bases: 7. CDR3 length: 17 amino acids. The sample is drawn from a study of blood T cell repertoires in COVID-19. Study in general: Researchers got acute and convalescent COVID-19 samples from the United States, Italy and Spain. T cells, B-cell-depleted T cells, or PBMCs provided the cDNA or gDNA that served as material.

Methods used by the authors: From reference gene primer amplification, estimates of nucleated cell counts were derived. Using immunoSEQ multiplex PCR, the repertoire was profiled, and TCRdb retains in-frame clones only, with some absent. V and J calls and clone size are given by that table; D and trimming were obtained from the DNA. The sample has approximately 300,000 clones; nearly 90% are singletons. Seattle's enrolled individuals joined amid active infection and were then monitored longitudinally. The V gene is TRBV15, the J gene TRBJ2-1; 10 nucleotides align to TRBD2. This clonotype was obtained from a woman in her thirties or forties with COVID-19, enrolled during active disease. Sequencing input: peripheral blood. CDR3 sequence: CATSRDWSSGRNNEQFF. For the CDR3, the DNA is TGTGCCACCAGCAGAGATTGGAGTAGCGGGAGGAACAATGAGCAGTTCTTC.